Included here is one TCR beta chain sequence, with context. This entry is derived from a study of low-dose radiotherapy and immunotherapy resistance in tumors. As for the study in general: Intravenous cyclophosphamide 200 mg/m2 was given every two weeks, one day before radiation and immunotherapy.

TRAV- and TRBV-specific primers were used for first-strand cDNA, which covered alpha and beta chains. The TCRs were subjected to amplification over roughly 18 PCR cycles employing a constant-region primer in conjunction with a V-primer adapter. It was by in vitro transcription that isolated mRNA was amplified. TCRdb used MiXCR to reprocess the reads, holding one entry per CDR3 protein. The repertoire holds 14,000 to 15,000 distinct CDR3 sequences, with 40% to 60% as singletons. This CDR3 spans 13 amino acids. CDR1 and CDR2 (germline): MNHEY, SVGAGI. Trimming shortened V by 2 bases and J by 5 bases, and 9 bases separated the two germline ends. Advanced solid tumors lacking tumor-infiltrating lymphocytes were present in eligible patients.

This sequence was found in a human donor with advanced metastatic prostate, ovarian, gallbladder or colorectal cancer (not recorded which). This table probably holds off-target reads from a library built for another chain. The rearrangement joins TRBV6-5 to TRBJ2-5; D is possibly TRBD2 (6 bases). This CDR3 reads CASSYRESETQYF. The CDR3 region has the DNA TGTGCCAGCAGTTACCGGGAGTCCGAGACCCAGTACTTC.